Listed below are T cell receptor beta chains from one sample, sequenced in a study of early T cells in non-severe SARS-CoV-2 infection. TCRdb reprocessed the 5' RACE reads with MiXCR, giving one entry per CDR3 protein. The data hold around 30,000 distinct CDR3 sequences, with roughly 6% observed a single time. What was sequenced was whole blood. Source of these receptors: an adult who was a healthcare worker with PCR-confirmed SARS-CoV-2 infection or an uninfected control (not recorded which). Both conserved end residues are part of each CDR3. D genes are given only for firm matches. Expanded clones are given a class, and other clones once, few, many or no size at all.

CDR3nt: TGCGCCAGCAGCCAAGATATCAGCGGGGGGGCAGAGACCCAGTACTTC
CDR3aa: CASSQDISGGAETQYF
d_gene: TRBD2
abundance: many
j_gene: TRBJ2-5
v_gene: TRBV4-3

CDR3nt: TGTGCCAGCAGCTATACAGGAGGGGCCTATCGGGGCACTGAAGCTTTCTTT
CDR3aa: CASSYTGGAYRGTEAFF
d_gene: -
abundance: few
j_gene: TRBJ1-1
v_gene: TRBV7-6

CDR3nt: TGTGCCAGCAGTCCCTACTCACATCGAACCTACGAGCAGTACTTC
CDR3aa: CASSPYSHRTYEQYF
d_gene: -
abundance: -
j_gene: TRBJ2-7
v_gene: TRBV27

CDR3nt: TGTGCCAGCAGCCAAGTATTCGGCGGGCATGGTTCAGATACGCAGTATTTT
CDR3aa: CASSQVFGGHGSDTQYF
d_gene: -
abundance: few
j_gene: TRBJ2-3
v_gene: TRBV3-1

CDR3nt: TGTGCCACCAGTGATTCTAGCGGGCATGAAAAACTGTTTTTT
CDR3aa: CATSDSSGHEKLFF
d_gene: -
abundance: many
j_gene: TRBJ1-4
v_gene: TRBV24-1

CDR3nt: TGCGCCAGCAGCACGACAGGCGACTATGGCTACACCTTC
CDR3aa: CASSTTGDYGYTF
d_gene: -
abundance: many
j_gene: TRBJ1-2
v_gene: TRBV5-1

CDR3nt: TGTGCCAGTACCCCTAGCGGTTTCCCCTACGAGCAGTACTTC
CDR3aa: CASTPSGFPYEQYF
d_gene: TRBD2
abundance: many
j_gene: TRBJ2-7
v_gene: TRBV19

CDR3nt: TGCAGTGCTAGATATTATGACAGGAAAGCTTTCTTT
CDR3aa: CSARYYDRKAFF
d_gene: -
abundance: -
j_gene: TRBJ1-1
v_gene: TRBV20-1

CDR3nt: TGTGCCAGCGGCGGGACAGGGTACCAGCCCCAGCATTTT
CDR3aa: CASGGTGYQPQHF
d_gene: TRBD1
abundance: -
j_gene: TRBJ1-5
v_gene: TRBV2

CDR3nt: TGTGCCAGTAGTATGGAAAAGAGCACAGATACGCAGTATTTT
CDR3aa: CASSMEKSTDTQYF
d_gene: -
abundance: many
j_gene: TRBJ2-3
v_gene: TRBV19

CDR3nt: TGCGCCAGCAGCTTGGGGGACAGGGGATGGACTGAAGCTTTCTTT
CDR3aa: CASSLGDRGWTEAFF
d_gene: TRBD1
abundance: many
j_gene: TRBJ1-1
v_gene: TRBV5-1

CDR3nt: TGTGCCAGCAGTTTATCCGCCAATAACTATGGCTACACCTTC
CDR3aa: CASSLSANNYGYTF
d_gene: -
abundance: many
j_gene: TRBJ1-2
v_gene: TRBV27

CDR3nt: TGTGCCATCAGAAACACGGGCGCCTCCCTAGAGGAGCAGTACTTC
CDR3aa: CAIRNTGASLEEQYF
d_gene: -
abundance: many
j_gene: TRBJ2-7
v_gene: TRBV10-3

CDR3nt: TGTGCCAGCAGCTTATGGGGGGGGACAGGGAGAAGTTTAGATACGCAGTATTTT
CDR3aa: CASSLWGGTGRSLDTQYF
d_gene: TRBD1
abundance: many
j_gene: TRBJ2-3
v_gene: TRBV7-2

CDR3nt: TGTGCCAGCAGCTTACAGGGGCGTACTAGCACAGATACGCAGTATTTT
CDR3aa: CASSLQGRTSTDTQYF
d_gene: -
abundance: -
j_gene: TRBJ2-3
v_gene: TRBV7-3

CDR3nt: TGTGCCAGCAGTTTAGGCAGGGATACAGATACGCAGTATTTT
CDR3aa: CASSLGRDTDTQYF
d_gene: -
abundance: -
j_gene: TRBJ2-3
v_gene: TRBV28

CDR3nt: TGCGCCAGCAGCTTCGGGGTCAGCTACAATGAGCAGTTCTTC
CDR3aa: CASSFGVSYNEQFF
d_gene: -
abundance: many
j_gene: TRBJ2-1
v_gene: TRBV5-1

CDR3nt: TGTGCCAGCAGTCGGACTAGCGGAAACCAAGAGACCCAGTACTTC
CDR3aa: CASSRTSGNQETQYF
d_gene: TRBD2
abundance: -
j_gene: TRBJ2-5
v_gene: TRBV28

CDR3nt: TGTGCCAGCAGCCCGACAGGGGGCTTTTCGGACATTCAGTACTTC
CDR3aa: CASSPTGGFSDIQYF
d_gene: TRBD1
abundance: many
j_gene: TRBJ2-4
v_gene: TRBV28

CDR3nt: TGTGCCAGCAGCTTAGCGCGACGAACAACTAATGAAAAACTGTTTTTT
CDR3aa: CASSLARRTTNEKLFF
d_gene: -
abundance: -
j_gene: TRBJ1-4
v_gene: TRBV7-9

CDR3nt: TGTGCCAGCAGTCCCCGACAGGGACCAGCAAATGAAAAACTGTTTTTT
CDR3aa: CASSPRQGPANEKLFF
d_gene: TRBD1
abundance: -
j_gene: TRBJ1-4
v_gene: TRBV27

CDR3nt: TGTGCCAGCAGTGAATCGAGCAGGGCCTTCTACGAGCAGTACTTC
CDR3aa: CASSESSRAFYEQYF
d_gene: -
abundance: few
j_gene: TRBJ2-7
v_gene: TRBV25-1

CDR3nt: TGTGCCAGCAGCGGACGACAGGGAAACTATGGCTACACCTTC
CDR3aa: CASSGRQGNYGYTF
d_gene: TRBD1
abundance: few
j_gene: TRBJ1-2
v_gene: TRBV7-2

CDR3nt: TGTGCCAGCAGTTCCCTTAAGGGGGGGAGCACAGATACGCAGTATTTT
CDR3aa: CASSSLKGGSTDTQYF
d_gene: -
abundance: many
j_gene: TRBJ2-3
v_gene: TRBV6-5

CDR3nt: TGTGCCAGCAGACAGCATTCGACAGGTCCCTACAATGAGCAGTTCTTC
CDR3aa: CASRQHSTGPYNEQFF
d_gene: -
abundance: many
j_gene: TRBJ2-1
v_gene: TRBV12-3/TRBV12-4

CDR3nt: TGCGCCAGCAGCATTCGGACAGGCAATGAGCAGTTCTTC
CDR3aa: CASSIRTGNEQFF
d_gene: TRBD1
abundance: few
j_gene: TRBJ2-1
v_gene: TRBV5-1

CDR3nt: TGCGCCAGCATGACAGGGGATATCACCGGGGAGCTGCTTTTT
CDR3aa: CASMTGDITGELLF
d_gene: TRBD1
abundance: few
j_gene: TRBJ2-2
v_gene: TRBV5-1

CDR3nt: TGTGCCAGCAGCTTAGAGTCAGGGAGACCAGATACGCAGTATTTT
CDR3aa: CASSLESGRPDTQYF
d_gene: -
abundance: few
j_gene: TRBJ2-3
v_gene: TRBV7-2

CDR3nt: TGTGCCAGCAGAGTCCAGGTCGGCACTGAAGCTTTCTTT
CDR3aa: CASRVQVGTEAFF
d_gene: -
abundance: few
j_gene: TRBJ1-1
v_gene: TRBV6-1

CDR3nt: TGTGCCAGCAGTGCACGACCCGGGACAGGGGAAGCTTTCTTT
CDR3aa: CASSARPGTGEAFF
d_gene: TRBD1
abundance: many
j_gene: TRBJ1-1
v_gene: TRBV12-3/TRBV12-4

CDR3nt: TGCGCCAGCAGCCAACCACCCGGACTAGCGCTAGCAGATACGCAGTATTTT
CDR3aa: CASSQPPGLALADTQYF
d_gene: TRBD2
abundance: -
j_gene: TRBJ2-3
v_gene: TRBV4-1

CDR3nt: TGTGCCAGTAGTCACCCGGGGAAGGGGGAGTGGGAGCAGTTCTTC
CDR3aa: CASSHPGKGEWEQFF
d_gene: -
abundance: -
j_gene: TRBJ2-1
v_gene: TRBV19

CDR3nt: TGTGCCAGCAGCGTACAGGGTACGGAGACCCAGTACTTC
CDR3aa: CASSVQGTETQYF
d_gene: -
abundance: many
j_gene: TRBJ2-5
v_gene: TRBV7-9

CDR3nt: TGTGCCAGCACCCAAGGCTCACTCCCGTATAGCTCCTACGAGCAGTACTTC
CDR3aa: CASTQGSLPYSSYEQYF
d_gene: -
abundance: many
j_gene: TRBJ2-7
v_gene: TRBV4-2

CDR3nt: TGCAGCGTTGAAAGTCAGACTAGCGGGGGGCCGGGCCAGTACTTC
CDR3aa: CSVESQTSGGPGQYF
d_gene: TRBD2
abundance: many
j_gene: TRBJ2-5
v_gene: TRBV29-1

CDR3nt: TGTGCCAGTACTGTTGGGTCTGGCGGGGGGGCCAGCAATGAGCAGTTCTTC
CDR3aa: CASTVGSGGGASNEQFF
d_gene: TRBD2
abundance: few
j_gene: TRBJ2-1
v_gene: TRBV19

CDR3nt: TGTGCCAGCAGTCCCCTGATCGACAGAAGGAACACTGAAGCTTTCTTT
CDR3aa: CASSPLIDRRNTEAFF
d_gene: -
abundance: medium-sized
j_gene: TRBJ1-1
v_gene: TRBV12-3/TRBV12-4

CDR3nt: TGTGCCAGTACCGGATGGGACAGTGAGCAGTTCTTC
CDR3aa: CASTGWDSEQFF
d_gene: TRBD1
abundance: -
j_gene: TRBJ2-1
v_gene: TRBV19

CDR3nt: TGTGCCAGCAGTTTGGTACAGAACACTGAAGCTTTCTTT
CDR3aa: CASSLVQNTEAFF
d_gene: -
abundance: many
j_gene: TRBJ1-1
v_gene: TRBV28

CDR3nt: TGTGCCAGCAGTTTTGGTGACAGGGGGAACCATGGCTACACCTTC
CDR3aa: CASSFGDRGNHGYTF
d_gene: TRBD1
abundance: many
j_gene: TRBJ1-2
v_gene: TRBV12-3/TRBV12-4

CDR3nt: TGCAGCGTTGTAGTTGCTGGGGCCAACGTCCTGACTTTC
CDR3aa: CSVVVAGANVLTF
d_gene: -
abundance: few
j_gene: TRBJ2-6
v_gene: TRBV29-1

CDR3nt: TGTGCCAACAGCTTAGTGTCGGGACTAGCGGGCACAGATACGCAGTATTTT
CDR3aa: CANSLVSGLAGTDTQYF
d_gene: TRBD2
abundance: -
j_gene: TRBJ2-3
v_gene: TRBV11-2

CDR3nt: TGTGCCAGCAGCTCGCAGGGGGCGCGTCAGTACTTC
CDR3aa: CASSSQGARQYF
d_gene: TRBD1
abundance: -
j_gene: TRBJ2-7
v_gene: TRBV7-2

CDR3nt: -
CDR3aa: CASSSGPAGGRYEQYF
d_gene: -
abundance: many
j_gene: TRBJ2-7
v_gene: TRBV28

CDR3nt: TGTGCCAGCAGCTTATTTGGCCCAGAAAAAGATACGCAGTATTTT
CDR3aa: CASSLFGPEKDTQYF
d_gene: -
abundance: many
j_gene: TRBJ2-3
v_gene: TRBV7-8

CDR3nt: TGTGCCAGCAGCCTGGGACTAGCGGGGGGAAATGAGCAGTTCTTC
CDR3aa: CASSLGLAGGNEQFF
d_gene: TRBD2
abundance: medium-sized
j_gene: TRBJ2-1
v_gene: TRBV7-9

CDR3nt: TGCGCCAGCAGCTTGTCAGCGTCTAACCCAGATACGCAGTATTTT
CDR3aa: CASSLSASNPDTQYF
d_gene: -
abundance: many
j_gene: TRBJ2-3
v_gene: TRBV5-1

CDR3nt: TGTGCCAGCAGACGGACAGGGGGCGGTCCCGGGGAGCTGTTTTTT
CDR3aa: CASRRTGGGPGELFF
d_gene: TRBD1
abundance: few
j_gene: TRBJ2-2
v_gene: TRBV14

CDR3nt: TGTGCCAGCAGCCCTCTACAGGAAGGGAACACCGGGGAGCTGTTTTTT
CDR3aa: CASSPLQEGNTGELFF
d_gene: -
abundance: many
j_gene: TRBJ2-2
v_gene: TRBV7-9

CDR3nt: TGCAGTGCGAGCAGGGTATCGGAGACCCAGTACTTC
CDR3aa: CSASRVSETQYF
d_gene: -
abundance: many
j_gene: TRBJ2-5
v_gene: TRBV20-1

CDR3nt: TGTGCCAGCAGCTCCGCTGATACGCAGTATTTT
CDR3aa: CASSSADTQYF
d_gene: -
abundance: many
j_gene: TRBJ2-3
v_gene: TRBV7-9